The sequence of this TCR beta chain was determined in a study of T cell changes during pregnancy in multiple sclerosis. Measured with immunoSEQ multiplex PCR; TCRdb has only the in-frame clones, and not every one. Counted here are about 40,000 clones, 90% to 95% occurring once; the ten biggest clones make up 7.8%. This receptor was identified in a female donor with multiple sclerosis, enrolled in a pregnancy study. The material was CD8+ T cells from peripheral blood mononuclear cells, obtained before pregnancy.

As DNA, the CDR3 is TGTGCCAGCACCTTTTCGGACAGCTCCTACGAGCAGTACTTC. Residues: CASTFSDSSYEQYF. The chain has TRBV5-6 and TRBJ2-7; D might be TRBD1 (6 bases). Trimming stripped 6 bases from V and 0 bases from J, with 13 bases between. Per the germline V gene, CDR1 is SGHDT and CDR2 is YYEEEE. The CDR3 length is 14 residues. Filled out from reference TRBV5-6 and TRBJ2-7, the complete variable domain reads DAGVTQSPTHLIKTRGQQVTLRCSPKSGHDTVSWYQQALGQGPQFIFQYYEEEERQRGNFPDRFSGHQFPNYSSELNVNALLLGDSALYLCASTFSDSSYEQYFGPGTRLTVT.